The 20 T cell receptor beta chains presented below share a single source sample, sequenced in a study of regulatory T cells in long-lasting Graves disease. The time point is: persistent/refractory GD, antithyroid drugs over 5 years with positive TRAb. PBMC RNA was the source of the TCR library. Building the TCR beta libraries relied on iRepertoire HTBI primers, and CDR3 regions underwent Arm-PCR. From the multiplex PCR reads, TCRdb called clonotypes with MiXCR, one entry per CDR3 protein. The sample lists about 430,000 distinct CDR3 sequences; roughly a fifth were seen once. This material consisted of peripheral blood mononuclear cells (PBMCs), taken when the disease was refractory, from a patient treated with antithyroid drugs. The receptors come from a female donor with Graves disease.

The V and J genes are TRBV5-1 and TRBJ2-5, with a weak D call TRBD2 (6 bases). The V end lost 1 base, the J end lost 7 bases, and 23 bases lay between the germline ends. This CDR3 is built from 17 residues. Looked up from germline, CDR1 is SGHRS and CDR2 is YFSETQ. The CDR3 DNA reads as TGCGCCAGCAGCTTGACTGGCGGGGTTAGCGGTCAGGGGACCCAGTACTTC. Its translation: CASSLTGGVSGQGTQYF.

This sequence joins TRBV7-3 and TRBJ2-1; 7 nucleotides match TRBD2. J was trimmed by 4 bases and V by 4 bases; bases with no gene match: 4. Germline CDR1 is SGHTA and CDR2 is FQGTGA. The CDR3 has 14 residues. CDR3 nucleotide sequence: TGTGCCAGCAGCTCGGCTAGCGGTTACAATGAGCAGTTCTTC. Translating it yields CASSSASGYNEQFF.

The chain combines TRBV5-1 with TRBJ2-5; no firm D call. V was cut by 0 bases and J by 0 bases, with 6 bases left in between. The CDR3 contains 14 residues. Germline CDR1 is SGHRS and CDR2 is YFSETQ. The CDR3 loop reads CASSLGHHQETQYF. The CDR3 DNA follows: TGCGCCAGCAGCTTGGGACATCACCAAGAGACCCAGTACTTC.

The chain has TRBV28 and TRBJ2-1; 12 nucleotides match TRBD2. The CDR3 runs to 15 residues. Trimming took 3 bases from V and 5 from J; bases not matched to a gene: 2. CDR1 and CDR2 (germline): MDHEN, SYDVKM. For the CDR3, the DNA is TGTGCCAGCAGTTTCGGACTAGCGGGGAACAATGAGCAGTTCTTC. This codes for CASSFGLAGNNEQFF.

This clonotype was found many times. This rearrangement joins TRBV12-3 or TRBV12-4 to TRBJ2-7; D is perhaps TRBD2 (7 bases). Trimming pared 5 bases from V and 2 bases from J, leaving 13 bases between. This CDR3 has 14 residues. The chain's CDR3 is CASSARGGAYEQYF. Here the CDR3 DNA reads TGTGCCAGCAGTGCAAGAGGGGGGGCCTACGAGCAGTACTTC.

There are many counts of this clonotype. V is TRBV2 and J is TRBJ2-7; D possibly matches TRBD1 or TRBD2 (5 bases each). Germline assignment: CDR1 SNHLY and CDR2 FYNNEI. The CDR3 has 16 residues. Trimming left V 7 bases short and J 3 bases short, with 22 bases between. The CDR3 reads CASIIPRGAPYYEQYF. For the CDR3, the DNA is TGTGCCAGCATCATCCCCCGGGGCGCTCCCTACTACGAGCAGTACTTC.

In its sample, this clonotype was seen a few times. The chain uses TRBV12-3 or TRBV12-4 and TRBJ1-1; 9 bases align to TRBD1. The CDR3 has 16 amino acids. V lost 5 bases, J lost 7 bases, and 14 bases stayed unmatched. DNA of the CDR3: TGTGCCAGCAGTCAAACTCCCGGGACAGGGAGGAGTGAAGCTTTCTTT. Its translation: CASSQTPGTGRSEAFF.

The chain joins TRBV5-1 to TRBJ2-2, with D unclear. Trimming took off 4 bases at V and 1 base at J, with 14 bases between the two ends. Looked up from germline, CDR1 is SGHRS and CDR2 is YFSETQ. The CDR3 runs 16 residues. In DNA, the CDR3 is TGCGCCAGCAGCACTCCGAGTCGAAAGAACACCGGGGAGCTGTTTTTT. It codes for CASSTPSRKNTGELFF.

V is TRBV19 and J is TRBJ1-5; 7 bases are a match to TRBD1. Germline lookup yields CDR1 LNHDA and CDR2 SQIVND (reference sequence). Unmatched junction bases numbered 7, after V lost 5 bases and J lost 3 bases. The CDR3 totals 15 residues. The CDR3 loop is CASSRGQGDNQPQHF. CDR3 DNA sequence: TGTGCCAGTAGTCGTGGGCAGGGGGACAATCAGCCCCAGCATTTT.

This clonotype was found a few times. The chain carries TRBV20-1 and TRBJ1-5, with D maybe TRBD1 (6 bases). The CDR3 length is 14 residues. V lost 5 bases and J lost 0, with 11 bases in between. In germline, CDR1 is DFQATT, CDR2 SNEGSKA (reference sequence). Written as DNA, the CDR3 is TGCAGTGCTGCGGGACACCATAGCAATCAGCCCCAGCATTTT. Its protein product is CSAAGHHSNQPQHF.

This clonotype has only a few counts. The rearrangement links TRBV6-2 or TRBV6-3 to TRBJ2-7, with D possibly matching TRBD1 (6 bases). Germline assignment: CDR1 MNHEY and CDR2 SVGEGT. With 6 bases removed from V and 6 bases from J, the gap between germline ends came to 24 bases. The CDR3 consists of 16 residues. The CDR3 here is CASSSPLGTKSSEQYF. The CDR3 DNA reads TGTGCCAGCAGCTCTCCCCTAGGGACAAAGAGCTCCGAGCAGTACTTC.

This clonotype was seen many times. V gene TRBV24-1 combines with J gene TRBJ2-2, with a weak D call TRBD1 (6 bases). V was trimmed by 9 bases and J by 3 bases, leaving 13 bases between them. CDR3 length: 14 amino acids. Germline values: CDR1 KGHDR, CDR2 SFDVKD. The CDR3 loop is CATSRGYDTGELFF. CDR3 in DNA: TGTGCCACCTCAAGGGGGTACGACACCGGGGAGCTGTTTTTT.

This clonotype was detected a few times. This sequence joins TRBV14 and TRBJ1-4, with D unresolved. CDR3 size: 12 residues. V dropped 6 bases and J dropped 5 bases, with 7 bases sitting between them. Per the germline V gene, CDR1 is SGHDN and CDR2 is FVKESK. The CDR3 DNA reads as TGTGCCAGCAGAGCAGACAATGAAAAACTGTTTTTT. This encodes CASRADNEKLFF.

This clonotype was counted many times. This rearrangement joins TRBV28 to TRBJ1-1; 8 bases map to TRBD1. The germline V gene encodes CDR1 MDHEN and CDR2 SYDVKM. Trimming took 6 bases from V and 7 from J; bases not matched to a gene: 7. The CDR3 extends over 13 amino acids. In DNA, the CDR3 is TGTGCCAGCAGCAGAGGACAGGGAAATGAAGCTTTCTTT. This encodes CASSRGQGNEAFF.

This clonotype was observed at least ten times. The chain uses TRBV28 and TRBJ1-2; 9 nucleotides align to TRBD1. From germline, CDR1 is MDHEN and CDR2 SYDVKM. CDR3 length equals 17 residues. The V gene end was trimmed by 5 bases and the J gene end by 5 bases; junction bases not matched to a gene: 15. CDR3 coding DNA: TGTGCCAGCAGTCCGGCCCGACTACAGGGGGCTAGGTATGGCTACACCTTC. Amino acids: CASSPARLQGARYGYTF.

The chain links TRBV19 to TRBJ1-5; D unresolved. CDR1 is LNHDA and CDR2 is SQIVND in the germline V gene (reference sequence). The length of the CDR3 is 14 residues. Between the trimmed V and J ends, which lost 4 bases and 0 bases, there was a span of 7 bases. In nucleotides, the CDR3 is TGTGCCAGTAGTAGCAGGACTAGCAATCAGCCCCAGCATTTT. It specifies CASSSRTSNQPQHF.

The chain links TRBV7-9 to TRBJ2-5, with 10 bases fitting TRBD2. In germline, CDR1 is SEHNR, CDR2 FQNEAQ (reference sequence). The CDR3 runs to 16 residues. Trimming cost V 1 base and J 2 bases; bases outside gene matches: 4. The CDR3 spells CASSLGSGRNQETQYF. CDR3 bases: TGTGCCAGCAGCTTAGGTAGCGGGAGGAATCAAGAGACCCAGTACTTC.

This clonotype occurred many times. The V call is TRBV10-3, the J call TRBJ1-1; D possibly corresponds to TRBD1 (6 bases). The CDR3 spans 12 residues. V was clipped by 10 bases and J by 7 bases, with 16 bases between them. The germline V gene has CDR1 ENHRY and CDR2 SYGVKD. CDR3 in amino acids: CANRDTQGEAFF. The CDR3 nucleotides are TGTGCCAACCGGGACACACAAGGTGAAGCTTTCTTT.

This clonotype has just a few counts. The chain has TRBV28 and TRBJ2-1; TRBD2 aligns across 8 bases. V shed 4 bases and J 4 bases; nucleotides not matched to a gene: 12. Germline CDR1 MDHEN, CDR2 SYDVKM. The CDR3 covers 17 residues. CDR3 region: CASSYPPGSGRYNEQFF. In nucleotides, the CDR3 is TGTGCCAGCAGTTACCCTCCGGGGAGCGGGAGATACAATGAGCAGTTCTTC.

The chain links TRBV5-1 to TRBJ1-3; 7 bases line up with TRBD1. Trimming at V came to 4 bases and at J to 0 bases, leaving 4 bases not matched to a gene. The length of the CDR3 is 15 residues. Germline values: CDR1 SGHRS, CDR2 YFSETQ. The CDR3 spells CASSTSGGSGNTIYF. The CDR3 DNA is TGCGCCAGCAGCACTTCAGGGGGCTCTGGAAACACCATATATTTT.